This is a list of T cell receptor beta chains from one sample in a study of blood T cell repertoires in COVID-19. The repertoire was sequenced with immunoSEQ multiplex PCR; TCRdb's copy has only in-frame clones and lacks some. Of around 150,000 clones listed, approximately 86% are singletons. Sequencing was performed on peripheral blood. Source of these receptors: a man aged 55 to 70 with acute or convalescent COVID-19. Each CDR3 is given with its conserved first and last residue. The D gene is left open where the match is weak. Part of the rows lack a size; the others show once, few, many or a class for expanded clones.

J: TRBJ1-5; V: TRBV30; size: once; D: TRBD1; CDR3: CAWTDRGGQPQHF; DNA: TGTGCCTGGACGGACAGGGGAGGACAGCCCCAGCATTTT
J: TRBJ1-5; V: TRBV6-4; size: once; D: NA; CDR3: CASTPITGNQPQHF; DNA: TGTGCCAGCACCCCCATAACGGGGAATCAGCCCCAGCATTTT
J: TRBJ1-6; V: TRBV6-5; size: NA; D: TRBD1; CDR3: CASRRQGFSPLHF; DNA: TGTGCCAGCAGACGACAGGGGTTCTCACCCCTCCACTTT
J: TRBJ1-6; V: TRBV19; size: NA; D: NA; CDR3: CAIKYYSPLHF; DNA: TGTGCCATAAAGTACTATTCACCCCTCCACTTT
J: TRBJ1-2; V: TRBV3-1/TRBV3-2; size: NA; D: TRBD1; CDR3: CASSHRGRYGYTF; DNA: TGTGCCAGCAGTCACAGGGGGCGGTATGGCTACACCTTC
J: TRBJ2-2; V: TRBV28; size: NA; D: NA; CDR3: CASSLWPPGTGELFF; DNA: TGTGCCAGCAGTTTGTGGCCGCCGGGCACCGGGGAGCTGTTTTTT
J: TRBJ1-2; V: TRBV3-1/TRBV3-2; size: NA; D: TRBD1; CDR3: CASSGDSSYGYTF; DNA: TGTGCCAGCAGCGGGGACAGTTCCTATGGCTACACCTTC
J: TRBJ2-2; V: TRBV2; size: NA; D: NA; CDR3: CASSEGLLTGELFF; DNA: TGTGCCAGCAGTGAGGGGCTTTTAACCGGGGAGCTGTTTTTT
J: TRBJ1-2; V: TRBV5-8; size: NA; D: NA; CDR3: CASTLRGFYGYTF; DNA: TGTGCCAGCACCCTCCGGGGGTTTTATGGCTACACCTTC
J: TRBJ2-5; V: TRBV2; size: NA; D: TRBD1; CDR3: CASSPDGQGMETQYF; DNA: TGTGCCAGCAGCCCCGACGGACAGGGAATGGAGACCCAGTACTTC
J: TRBJ2-5; V: TRBV27; size: NA; D: TRBD2; CDR3: CASRLAGVETQYF; DNA: TGTGCCAGCAGACTAGCGGGAGTAGAGACCCAGTACTTC
J: TRBJ2-7; V: TRBV6-5; size: NA; D: TRBD2; CDR3: CASSYGREVWYEQYF; DNA: TGTGCCAGCAGTTACGGGCGGGAGGTGTGGTACGAGCAGTACTTC
J: TRBJ2-7; V: TRBV6-1; size: NA; D: TRBD2; CDR3: CASSDPGAGAYEQYF; DNA: TGTGCCAGCAGTGACCCCGGGGCGGGGGCCTACGAGCAGTACTTC
J: TRBJ2-2; V: TRBV18; size: NA; D: TRBD1; CDR3: CASSPTIGTGQPGELFF; DNA: TGTGCCAGCTCACCGACGATTGGGACAGGTCAGCCCGGGGAGCTGTTTTTT
J: TRBJ2-3; V: TRBV9; size: NA; D: NA; CDR3: CASSVNPGGDTQYF; DNA: TGTGCCAGCAGCGTAAACCCAGGGGGGGATACGCAGTATTTT
J: TRBJ1-1; V: TRBV29-1; size: NA; D: NA; CDR3: CSVESFQAFF; DNA: TGCAGCGTTGAGTCCTTTCAAGCTTTCTTT
J: TRBJ1-4; V: TRBV18; size: NA; D: NA; CDR3: CASSPSGELEKLFF; DNA: TGTGCCAGCTCACCGTCCGGTGAGCTTGAAAAACTGTTTTTT
J: TRBJ1-3; V: TRBV28; size: NA; D: TRBD1; CDR3: CASRSFGTGGFGNTIYF; DNA: TGTGCCAGCAGGAGTTTTGGAACAGGGGGTTTTGGAAACACCATATATTTT
J: TRBJ2-1; V: TRBV12-2; size: NA; D: NA; CDR3: CASRLRLAAYNEQFF; DNA: TGTGCAAGTCGCTTACGACTAGCGGCCTACAATGAGCAGTTCTTC
J: TRBJ2-7; V: TRBV20-1; size: NA; D: NA; CDR3: CSAYLNEQYF; DNA: TGCAGTGCTTACTTGAACGAGCAGTACTTC
J: TRBJ1-2; V: TRBV18; size: few; D: NA; CDR3: CASSSMEGTSGGYGYTF; DNA: TGTGCCAGCTCATCTATGGAGGGGACCTCCGGCGGCTATGGCTACACCTTC
J: TRBJ1-4; V: TRBV5-4; size: NA; D: NA; CDR3: CASSLSSSTNEKLFF; DNA: TGTGCCAGCAGCTTATCCTCCTCAACTAATGAAAAACTGTTTTTT
J: TRBJ2-7; V: TRBV19; size: few; D: NA; CDR3: CASSKLTGFSYEQYF; DNA: TGTGCCAGTAGCAAACTTACAGGGTTCTCCTACGAGCAGTACTTC
J: TRBJ1-1; V: TRBV7-9; size: NA; D: NA; CDR3: CASTRQGGTEAFF; DNA: TGTGCCAGCACCCGTCAGGGTGGGACTGAAGCTTTCTTT
J: TRBJ2-7; V: TRBV5-1; size: NA; D: TRBD2; CDR3: CASSFSGGPTYEQYF; DNA: TGCGCCAGCAGCTTTAGCGGGGGCCCTACCTACGAGCAGTACTTC
J: TRBJ2-7; V: TRBV20-1; size: once; D: TRBD1; CDR3: CSASRDRGYEQYF; DNA: TGCAGTGCTAGTAGGGACAGGGGTTACGAGCAGTACTTC
J: TRBJ1-2; V: TRBV2; size: NA; D: TRBD1; CDR3: CASTLNRGDYGYTF; DNA: TGTGCCAGCACCTTAAACAGGGGAGACTATGGCTACACCTTC
J: TRBJ2-7; V: TRBV12-2; size: NA; D: NA; CDR3: CASRLRPGGEQYF; DNA: TGTGCAAGTCGCCTACGGCCCGGGGGGGAGCAGTACTTC
J: TRBJ1-1; V: TRBV29-1; size: NA; D: NA; CDR3: CSAAGGLTEAFF; DNA: TGCAGCGCCGCGGGGGGCTTGACTGAAGCTTTCTTT
J: TRBJ2-1; V: TRBV30; size: NA; D: TRBD2; CDR3: CAWTSGSPGQFF; DNA: TGTGCCTGGACTAGCGGCTCCCCCGGGCAGTTCTTC
J: TRBJ1-4; V: TRBV5-4; size: once; D: NA; CDR3: CASSSSSRPGKLFF; DNA: TGTGCCAGCAGCTCCTCGAGCCGCCCGGGAAAACTGTTTTTT
J: TRBJ2-1; V: TRBV18; size: NA; D: TRBD1; CDR3: CASSPQDRYSEQFF; DNA: TGTGCCAGCTCACCACAGGACAGGTACTCGGAGCAGTTCTTC
J: TRBJ2-1; V: TRBV27; size: few; D: TRBD2; CDR3: CASSPTSGRTHEQFF; DNA: TGTGCCAGCAGTCCCACTAGCGGGAGAACCCATGAGCAGTTCTTC
J: TRBJ2-7; V: TRBV30; size: NA; D: NA; CDR3: CASTRHGYYEQYF; DNA: TGTGCCTCTACCCGACACGGATACTACGAGCAGTACTTC
J: TRBJ2-2; V: TRBV5-1; size: once; D: TRBD2; CDR3: CASSTGLAGGRTGELFF; DNA: TGCGCCAGCAGCACGGGACTAGCGGGAGGCCGGACCGGGGAGCTGTTTTTT
J: TRBJ2-6; V: TRBV28; size: NA; D: NA; CDR3: CASRGGGFGTGANVLTF; DNA: TGTGCCAGCAGAGGCGGGGGCTTCGGTACTGGGGCCAACGTCCTGACTTTC
J: TRBJ2-1; V: TRBV7-3; size: NA; D: NA; CDR3: CASSFDRQSYNEQFF; DNA: TGTGCCAGCAGCTTCGACAGGCAATCCTACAATGAGCAGTTCTTC
J: TRBJ1-5; V: TRBV6-1; size: NA; D: NA; CDR3: CASSEGGRDQPQHF; DNA: TGTGCCAGCAGTGAAGGAGGGAGGGATCAGCCCCAGCATTTT
J: TRBJ1-2; V: TRBV12-3/TRBV12-4; size: NA; D: NA; CDR3: CASSTGENYGYTF; DNA: TGTGCCAGCAGTACGGGGGAAAACTATGGCTACACCTTC
J: TRBJ2-1; V: TRBV2; size: NA; D: TRBD2; CDR3: CASSALAGWGEQFF; DNA: TGTGCCAGCAGTGCACTAGCGGGATGGGGTGAGCAGTTCTTC
J: TRBJ1-2; V: TRBV9; size: few; D: NA; CDR3: CASSNSIRGIYGYTF; DNA: TGTGCCAGCAGCAACTCAATTCGGGGGATCTATGGCTACACCTTC
J: TRBJ2-1; V: TRBV2; size: NA; D: TRBD2; CDR3: CASSAGTSGKVREQFF; DNA: TGTGCCAGCAGTGCCGGGACTAGCGGGAAAGTACGCGAGCAGTTCTTC
J: TRBJ2-3; V: TRBV12-5; size: NA; D: TRBD2; CDR3: CASGHGTSGTDTQYF; DNA: TGTGCTAGTGGACACGGGACTAGCGGCACAGATACGCAGTATTTT
J: TRBJ2-1; V: TRBV3-1/TRBV3-2; size: NA; D: TRBD2; CDR3: CASRRGENEQFF; DNA: TGTGCCAGCCGACGGGGGGAAAATGAGCAGTTCTTC
J: TRBJ2-1; V: TRBV4-1; size: few; D: TRBD2; CDR3: CASSQDMARAGAWNEQFF; DNA: TGCGCCAGCAGCCAGGACATGGCCCGGGCGGGAGCATGGAATGAGCAGTTCTTC
J: TRBJ2-1; V: TRBV6-5; size: NA; D: TRBD2; CDR3: CASSGLEGPYNEQFF; DNA: TGTGCCAGCTCGGGACTAGAAGGGCCCTACAATGAGCAGTTCTTC
J: TRBJ1-1; V: TRBV29-1; size: NA; D: NA; CDR3: CSVALQGTSTEAFF; DNA: TGCAGCGTTGCCCTACAGGGCACGAGCACTGAAGCTTTCTTT
J: TRBJ2-1; V: TRBV5-4; size: NA; D: TRBD2; CDR3: CASSFKTSGGYNEQFF; DNA: TGTGCCAGCAGCTTCAAGACTAGCGGGGGCTACAATGAGCAGTTCTTC
J: TRBJ2-2; V: TRBV7-2; size: NA; D: TRBD2; CDR3: CASSKPSGRGTGELFF; DNA: TGTGCCAGCAGTAAACCTAGCGGGAGAGGGACCGGGGAGCTGTTTTTT
J: TRBJ1-6; V: TRBV18; size: NA; D: NA; CDR3: CASSPPGTGPLRALHF; DNA: TGTGCCAGCTCACCACCGGGTACAGGGCCCCTTAGGGCCCTCCACTTT
J: TRBJ1-3; V: TRBV6-5; size: NA; D: NA; CDR3: CATGQPSSGNTIYF; DNA: TGTGCCACCGGACAGCCCAGCTCTGGAAACACCATATATTTT
J: TRBJ2-7; V: TRBV5-1; size: NA; D: NA; CDR3: CASSFCEQYF; DNA: TGCGCCAGCAGCTTCTGCGAGCAGTACTTC
J: TRBJ1-1; V: TRBV28; size: NA; D: TRBD1; CDR3: CASNLGTESFF; DNA: TGTGCCAGCAACCTGGGGACAGAATCTTTCTTT
J: TRBJ2-3; V: TRBV28; size: few; D: NA; CDR3: CASSPTFRRDGSTDTQYF; DNA: TGTGCCAGCAGCCCTACCTTCCGGCGGGACGGGAGCACAGATACGCAGTATTTT